The 3 T cell receptor beta chains in this list originate from one sample, sequenced in a study of blood T cell repertoires in COVID-19. Sequencing used immunoSEQ multiplex PCR; TCRdb keeps in-frame clones, though not all of them. The sample carries 200,000 to 300,000 clones, around nine tenths recorded once. Sequenced sample: PBMCs or T cells enriched from blood (not recorded which). The receptor set was obtained from a woman in her twenties or thirties who had recovered from COVID-19.

The chain links TRBV28 to TRBJ1-4; D not certain. This CDR3 spans 12 amino acids. The V end was cut by 1 base, the J end by 5 bases, with 2 bases between. CDR1 is MDHEN and CDR2 is SYDVKM in the germline V gene. In nucleotides, the CDR3 is TGTGCCAGCAGTTTATCGAATGAAAAACTGTTTTTT. It is translated as CASSLSNEKLFF.

V and J are TRBV28 and TRBJ2-1; 11 bases are shared with TRBD2. V lost 6 bases, J lost 5 bases, and 6 bases stayed unmatched. CDR1 and CDR2 (germline): MDHEN, SYDVKM. The CDR3 loop spans 15 amino acids. CDR3 loop: CASRVLAGGNNEQFF. Written as DNA, the CDR3 is TGTGCCAGCAGGGTCCTAGCGGGAGGCAACAATGAGCAGTTCTTC.

The CDR3 coding sequence is TGTGCCAGCAGTTACTCTCACCGGGACAGGGCCCCCGGGGAGCTGTTTTTT. It yields the protein CASSYSHRDRAPGELFF. The chain links TRBV6-2 or TRBV6-3 to TRBJ2-2; TRBD1 agrees at 9 bases. Per the germline V gene, CDR1 is MNHEY and CDR2 is SVGEGT. This CDR3 has 17 residues. V was pared by 0 bases and J by 6 bases, with 8 bases of the junction left unmatched.